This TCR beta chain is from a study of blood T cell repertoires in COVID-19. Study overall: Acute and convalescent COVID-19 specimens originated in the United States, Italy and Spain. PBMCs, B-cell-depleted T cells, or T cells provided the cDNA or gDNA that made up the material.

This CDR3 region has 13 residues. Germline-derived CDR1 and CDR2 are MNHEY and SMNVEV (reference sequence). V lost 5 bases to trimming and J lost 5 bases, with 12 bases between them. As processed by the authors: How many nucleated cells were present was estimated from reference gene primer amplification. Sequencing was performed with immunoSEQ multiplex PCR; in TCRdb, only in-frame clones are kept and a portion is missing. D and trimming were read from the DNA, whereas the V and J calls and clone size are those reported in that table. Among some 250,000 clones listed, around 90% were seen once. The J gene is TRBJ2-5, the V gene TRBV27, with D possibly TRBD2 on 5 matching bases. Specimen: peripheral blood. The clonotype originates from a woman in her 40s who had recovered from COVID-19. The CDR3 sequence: CASSTRPSETQYF. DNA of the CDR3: TGTGCCAGCAGTACCCGACCTAGCGAGACCCAGTACTTC.